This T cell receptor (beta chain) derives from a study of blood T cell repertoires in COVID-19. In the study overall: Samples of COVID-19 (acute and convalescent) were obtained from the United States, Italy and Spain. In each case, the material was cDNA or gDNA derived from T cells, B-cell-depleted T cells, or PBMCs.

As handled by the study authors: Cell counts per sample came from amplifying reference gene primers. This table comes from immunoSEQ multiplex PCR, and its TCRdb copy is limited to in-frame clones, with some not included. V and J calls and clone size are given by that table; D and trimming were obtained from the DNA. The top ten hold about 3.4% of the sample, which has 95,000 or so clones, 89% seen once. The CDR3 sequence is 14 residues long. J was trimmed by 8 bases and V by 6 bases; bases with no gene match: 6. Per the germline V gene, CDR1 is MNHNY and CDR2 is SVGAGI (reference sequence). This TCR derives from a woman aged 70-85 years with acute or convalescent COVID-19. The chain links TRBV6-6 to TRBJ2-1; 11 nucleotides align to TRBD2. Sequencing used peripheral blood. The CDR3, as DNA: TGTGCCAGCAGGCCTAGCGGGAGGATGGATGAGCAGTTCTTC. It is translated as CASRPSGRMDEQFF.